What follows are 24 T cell receptor beta chains derived from one specimen sequenced in a study of blood T cell repertoires in COVID-19. The repertoire was sequenced with immunoSEQ multiplex PCR; TCRdb's copy has only in-frame clones and lacks some. The data contain a few hundred thousand clones, roughly nine tenths of them singletons. Input material: PBMCs or T cells enriched from blood (not recorded which). The receptors were sampled from a woman under 40 who had recovered from COVID-19.

The rearrangement links TRBV28 to TRBJ2-1, with TRBD2 identical over 14 bases. This CDR3 spans 17 amino acids. V was pared by 7 bases and J by 10 bases, with 15 bases of the junction left unmatched. CDR1 is MDHEN and CDR2 is SYDVKM in the germline V gene. CDR3 sequence: CASNKPGTSGSSWEQFF. The DNA of the CDR3 is TGTGCCAGCAATAAGCCCGGGACTAGCGGGAGTAGTTGGGAGCAGTTCTTC.

The V gene is TRBV24-1, the J gene TRBJ2-1; 7 nucleotides match TRBD2. The CDR3 is 14 residues long. Unmatched junction bases numbered 7, after V lost 3 bases and J lost 9 bases. CDR1 and CDR2 from the germline V gene are KGHDR and SFDVKD. The CDR3 sequence: CATSDTRGFAEQFF. The DNA for the CDR3 is TGTGCCACCAGTGATACGCGGGGGTTCGCTGAGCAGTTCTTC.

This chain links TRBV28 with TRBJ2-5; 9 nucleotides match TRBD1. V lost 2 bases and J lost 5; bases outside the gene matches: 9. The CDR3 totals 16 residues. Germline loops: CDR1 MDHEN, CDR2 SYDVKM. In DNA form, the CDR3 reads TGTGCCAGCAGTTTAACTCCGGGACAGGGATGGGAGACCCAGTACTTC. Translated, it gives CASSLTPGQGWETQYF.

V gene TRBV18 combines with J gene TRBJ2-7, with 7 bases matching TRBD2. Germline-derived CDR1 and CDR2 are KGHSH and LQKENI. Trimming at V came to 0 bases and at J to 0 bases, leaving 2 bases not matched to a gene. The CDR3 contains 15 residues. The CDR3 nucleotides are TGTGCCAGCTCACCACCGGGACTATCCTCCTACGAGCAGTACTTC. Its protein is CASSPPGLSSYEQYF.

This clone was detected a few times. The identical CDR3 is also encoded by other nucleotide sequences in the sample. The rearrangement uses TRBV6-2 or TRBV6-3 and TRBJ2-7, with TRBD1 identical over 7 bases. Trimming cost V 4 bases and J 3 bases; bases outside gene matches: 6. This CDR3 contains 14 residues. Germline CDR1 MNHEY, CDR2 SVGEGT. For the CDR3, the DNA is TGTGCCAGCAGTTCTAGACAGGGTGGCTACGAGCAGTACTTC. Translated: CASSSRQGGYEQYF.

The chain couples TRBV2 to TRBJ1-1, with D perhaps matching TRBD1 (5 bases). The CDR3 totals 13 residues. In germline, CDR1 is SNHLY, CDR2 FYNNEI. V lost 7 bases and J lost 3, with 12 bases in between. CDR3 bases: TGTGCCAGCACCCTCGGGGGGGACACTGAAGCTTTCTTT. This encodes CASTLGGDTEAFF.

The table lists this clone with many counts. The chain joins TRBV7-6 to TRBJ2-7; 7 positions match TRBD1. The CDR3 length is 13 residues. J lost 6 bases, V lost 5 bases, and 7 bases had no gene match. Germline-derived CDR1 and CDR2 are SGHVS and FNYEAQ. The CDR3 DNA sequence: TGTGCCAGCAGCCCGGGACAGCGAATCGAGCAGTACTTC. It yields the protein CASSPGQRIEQYF.

V and J are TRBV7-2 and TRBJ2-1; TRBD2 aligns across 8 bases. Germline values: CDR1 SGHTA, CDR2 FQGNSA. The length of the CDR3 is 18 residues. The V and J ends lost 1 base and 7 bases, in that order; junction bases with no gene match: 15. CDR3 coding DNA: TGTGCCAGCAGCTTAGAGGGTGTCAGTAGGCCGGGGGGGAATGAGCAGTTCTTC. This gives the protein CASSLEGVSRPGGNEQFF.

This chain links TRBV11-2 with TRBJ2-7, with TRBD2 matching over 13 bases. V was pared by 5 bases and J by 2 bases, with 9 bases of the junction left unmatched. CDR1 SGHAT and CDR2 FQNNGV come from the germline V gene. CDR3 length: 17 amino acids. The CDR3 DNA sequence: TGTGCCAGCAGCGCCGCGACGGGACTAGCGGGGCCCTACGAGCAGTACTTC. Translating gives CASSAATGLAGPYEQYF. The entire variable domain, with the rest obtained from reference TRBV11-2 and TRBJ2-7, is as follows: EAGVAQSPRYKIIEKRQSVAFWCNPISGHATLYWYQQILGQGPKLLIQFQNNGVVDDSQLPKDRFSAERLKGVDSTLKIQPAKLEDSAVYLCASSAATGLAGPYEQYFGPGTRLTVT.

J is TRBJ1-5 and V is TRBV6-2 or TRBV6-3; D not certain. The V gene's germline CDR1 is MNHEY and CDR2 SVGEGT. V shed 3 bases and J shed 6 bases, with 9 bases lying between them. The CDR3 is 13 amino acids. CDR3 nucleotides: TGTGCCAGCAGTTATGGCGGTGGTCAGCCCCAGCATTTT. Protein product: CASSYGGGQPQHF.

The rearrangement links TRBV4-3 to TRBJ2-2, with a tentative D call TRBD1 (5 bases). CDR3 length: 16 residues. From germline, CDR1 is LGHNA and CDR2 YSLEER. The V gene lost 0 bases and the J gene lost 8 bases, with 16 bases spanning the gap. CDR3 DNA sequence: TGCGCCAGCAGCCAAGAGGGCCGCAGGGATGCAGGGGAGCTGTTTTTT. Its translation: CASSQEGRRDAGELFF.

This sequence joins TRBV7-9 and TRBJ2-7, with TRBD1 matching over 10 bases. There are 14 residues in the CDR3. Germline CDR1 SEHNR, CDR2 FQNEAQ (reference sequence). The V segment lost 5 bases and the J segment 5 bases; nucleotides outside the gene matches: 6. The CDR3 protein is CASSRGQGVDEQYF. CDR3 bases: TGTGCCAGCAGCCGTGGACAGGGGGTGGACGAGCAGTACTTC.

The chain uses TRBV18 and TRBJ2-3, with 8 nucleotides matching TRBD2. CDR3 length: 19 amino acids. Germline CDR1 and CDR2: KGHSH and LQKENI. V shed 2 bases, J shed 3 bases, and the junction held 16 bases outside the gene matches. CDR3 nucleotide sequence: TGTGCCAGCTCACCATCTAAACTAGCGGCCCCTAGGGCGACAGATACGCAGTATTTT. It specifies CASSPSKLAAPRATDTQYF.

J is TRBJ2-3 and V is TRBV5-1, with a possible D match to TRBD1 (6 bases). V was shortened by 1 base and J by 0 bases, with 15 bases between the two germline ends. Germline V gives CDR1 SGHRS, CDR2 YFSETQ. The CDR3 spans 17 residues. The CDR3 sequence: CASSLLPPGASTDTQYF. CDR3 nucleotide sequence: TGCGCCAGCAGCTTGCTCCCCCCAGGGGCGAGCACAGATACGCAGTATTTT.

The chain employs TRBV11-3 and TRBJ2-2, with D unresolved. Germline V lookup: CDR1 SGHNT, CDR2 YENEEA. Trimming took 8 bases from V and 5 from J, leaving 18 bases between them. This CDR3 region has 15 residues. As DNA, the CDR3 is TGTGCCAGCGGTGAAATTGCGGAGTTAACCGGGGAGCTGTTTTTT. Protein: CASGEIAELTGELFF.

The chain employs TRBV27 and TRBJ2-3; 7 bases match TRBD1. This CDR3 spans 17 amino acids. Germline CDR1 MNHEY, CDR2 SMNVEV (reference sequence). Trimming cost V 5 bases and J 6 bases; bases outside gene matches: 17. CDR3 sequence (DNA): TGTGCCAGCAGTGCCCCCGGGACAGATTTTGTGGAGGATACGCAGTATTTT. Its protein is CASSAPGTDFVEDTQYF.

The chain uses TRBV14 and TRBJ2-4, with 9 positions matching TRBD1. Germline trimming cut 3 bases from V and 7 bases from J; bases unmatched to any gene: 4. Germline assignment: CDR1 SGHDN and CDR2 FVKESK. The CDR3 covers 14 residues. This chain's CDR3 is CASSHTGGPNIQYF. CDR3 bases: TGTGCCAGCAGCCACACAGGGGGCCCGAACATTCAGTACTTC.

The chain couples TRBV9 to TRBJ2-3; D is perhaps TRBD1 (5 bases). CDR1 is SGDLS, CDR2 YYNGEE, per germline. The CDR3 loop spans 13 amino acids. Trimming left V 3 bases short and J 1 base short, with 6 bases between. This CDR3 reads CASSGGRTDTQYF. DNA for the CDR3: TGTGCCAGCAGCGGGGGCCGCACAGATACGCAGTATTTT.

This clone came up once. One end of the junction fails to match germline, which may point to a read error. This chain links TRBV6-1 with TRBJ1-3; D not certain. The CDR3 loop spans 13 amino acids. Germline V lookup: CDR1 MNHNS, CDR2 SASEGT. The CDR3 spells CASREGARNTIYF. Here the CDR3 DNA reads TGTGCCAGCAGGGAAGGAGCAAGAAACACCATATATTTT.

The chain uses TRBV18 and TRBJ1-3; tentative D call: TRBD1 (6 bases). CDR3 length: 13 residues. Germline CDR1 is KGHSH and CDR2 is LQKENI. Trimming left V 6 bases short and J 5 bases short, with 11 bases between. The CDR3 reads CASSVDSRNTIYF. CDR3 DNA: TGTGCCAGCTCCGTGGACAGTAGAAACACCATATATTTT.

The chain carries TRBV5-1 and TRBJ1-1; weak D call: TRBD1 (6 bases). Trimming removed 5 bases from V and 0 bases from J, with 26 bases in between. The CDR3 runs to 19 residues. Germline assignment: CDR1 SGHRS and CDR2 YFSETQ. Here the CDR3 reads CASSMAARAQGPMNTEAFF. The CDR3 nucleotides are TGCGCCAGCAGTATGGCGGCAAGGGCCCAGGGGCCTATGAACACTGAAGCTTTCTTT.

This clone has only one observation. The chain joins TRBV7-9 to TRBJ2-7; 10 nucleotides agree with TRBD1. V gave up 5 bases and J gave up 6 bases; unmatched junction bases: 7. Germline CDR1 reads SEHNR; CDR2 reads FQNEAQ (reference sequence). CDR3 length: 14 residues. CDR3 nucleotides: TGTGCCAGCAGCCTATCGACAGGGGGCTCCGAGCAGTACTTC. Protein product: CASSLSTGGSEQYF. Full variable domain (missing parts from reference TRBV7-9 and TRBJ2-7): DTGVSQNPRHKITKRGQNVTFRCDPISEHNRLYWYRQTLGQGPEFLTYFQNEAQLEKSRLLSDRFSAERPKGSFSTLEIQRTEQGDSAMYLCASSLSTGGSEQYFGPGTRLTVT.

Concerning this clone itself: The germline gene is not matched at one end of the junction; a read error may be the cause. V and J are TRBV7-7 and TRBJ2-5, with 12 positions matching TRBD2. The CDR3 consists of 15 residues. Looked up from germline, CDR1 is SSHAT and CDR2 is FNYEAQ (reference sequence). The CDR3 is CASSQTGTSGETQYF. DNA of the CDR3: TGTGCTAGCAGCCAGACAGGGACTAGCGGGGAGACCCAGTACTTC.

J is TRBJ2-1 and V is TRBV19; the match to TRBD2 covers 13 bases. V shed 1 base, J shed 9 bases, and the junction held 3 bases outside the gene matches. The CDR3 consists of 15 residues. The germline V gene has CDR1 LNHDA and CDR2 SQIVND (reference sequence). The CDR3 sequence: CASSIAWTSGGEQFF. The CDR3 DNA reads TGTGCCAGTAGTATAGCGTGGACTAGCGGGGGTGAGCAGTTCTTC.